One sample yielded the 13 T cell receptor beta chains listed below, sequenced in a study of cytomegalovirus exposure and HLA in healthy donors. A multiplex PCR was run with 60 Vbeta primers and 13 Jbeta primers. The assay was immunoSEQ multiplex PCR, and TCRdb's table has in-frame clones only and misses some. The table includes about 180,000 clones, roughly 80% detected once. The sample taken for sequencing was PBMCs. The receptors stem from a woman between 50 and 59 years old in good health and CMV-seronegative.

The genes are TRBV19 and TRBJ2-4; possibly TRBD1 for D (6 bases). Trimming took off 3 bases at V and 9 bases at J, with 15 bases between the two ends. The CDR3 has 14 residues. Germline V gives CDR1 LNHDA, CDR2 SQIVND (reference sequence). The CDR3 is CASSIPGDIAIQYF. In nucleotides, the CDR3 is TGTGCCAGTAGTATCCCAGGGGACATAGCCATTCAGTACTTC.

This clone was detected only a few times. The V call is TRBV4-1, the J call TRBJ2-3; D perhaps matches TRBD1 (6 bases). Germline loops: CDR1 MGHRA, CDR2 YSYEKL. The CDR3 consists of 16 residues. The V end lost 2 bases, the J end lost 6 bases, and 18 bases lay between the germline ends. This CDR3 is CASSQTGQQGVDTQYF. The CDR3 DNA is TGCGCCAGCAGCCAAACCGGACAGCAGGGCGTCGATACGCAGTATTTT.

DNA of the CDR3: TGCAGCGTTCACAGGGACCTTCAAGAGACCCAGTACTTC. It yields the protein CSVHRDLQETQYF. The gene calls are TRBV29-1 and TRBJ2-5, with D perhaps TRBD1 (6 bases). Germline CDR1 and CDR2: SQVTM and ANQGSEA. This CDR3 spans 13 amino acids. V gave up 5 bases and J gave up 2 bases, with 12 bases separating them.

CDR3 DNA: TGTGCCAGCAGTGACTCTGTATATGGCTACACCTTC. The encoded protein is CASSDSVYGYTF. The J gene is TRBJ1-2, the V gene TRBV2; D ambiguous. CDR1 is SNHLY, CDR2 FYNNEI, per germline. The CDR3 has 12 residues. Trimming removed 3 bases from V and 5 bases from J, with 7 bases in between.

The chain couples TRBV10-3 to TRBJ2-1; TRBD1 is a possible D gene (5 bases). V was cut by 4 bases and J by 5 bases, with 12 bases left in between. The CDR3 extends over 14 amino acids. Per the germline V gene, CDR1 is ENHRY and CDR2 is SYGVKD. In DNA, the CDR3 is TGTGCCATCAGTGGCCAGGGCCAGAACAATGAGCAGTTCTTC. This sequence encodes CAISGQGQNNEQFF.

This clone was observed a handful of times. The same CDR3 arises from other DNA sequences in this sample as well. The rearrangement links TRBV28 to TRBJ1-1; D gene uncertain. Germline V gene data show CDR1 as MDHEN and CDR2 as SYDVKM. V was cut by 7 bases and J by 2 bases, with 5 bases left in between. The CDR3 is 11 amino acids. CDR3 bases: TGTGCCAGCACCCAAAACACTGAAGCTTTCTTT. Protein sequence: CASTQNTEAFF.

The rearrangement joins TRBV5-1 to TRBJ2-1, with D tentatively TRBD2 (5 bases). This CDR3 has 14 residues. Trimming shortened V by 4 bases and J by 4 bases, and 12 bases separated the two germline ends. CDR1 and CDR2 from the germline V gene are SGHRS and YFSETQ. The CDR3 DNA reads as TGCGCCAGCAGCGGCCGGCGGGTTTACAATGAGCAGTTCTTC. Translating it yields CASSGRRVYNEQFF.

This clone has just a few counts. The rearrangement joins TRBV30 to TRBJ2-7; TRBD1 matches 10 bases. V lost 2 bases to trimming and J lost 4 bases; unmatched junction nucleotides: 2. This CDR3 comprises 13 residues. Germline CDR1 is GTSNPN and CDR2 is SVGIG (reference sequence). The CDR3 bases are TGTGCCTGGAGTTGGGGACAGGGGTACGAGCAGTACTTC. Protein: CAWSWGQGYEQYF.

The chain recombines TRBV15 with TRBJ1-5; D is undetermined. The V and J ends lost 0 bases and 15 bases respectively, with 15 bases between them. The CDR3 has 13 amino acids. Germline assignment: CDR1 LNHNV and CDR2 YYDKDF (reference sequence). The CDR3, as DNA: TGTGCCACCAGCAGAGATCGGAACGGGAACCCGCATTTT. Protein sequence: CATSRDRNGNPHF.

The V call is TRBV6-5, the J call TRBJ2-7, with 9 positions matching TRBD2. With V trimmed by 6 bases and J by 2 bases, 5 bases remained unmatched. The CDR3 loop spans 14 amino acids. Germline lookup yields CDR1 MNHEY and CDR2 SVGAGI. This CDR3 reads CASSRTSDTYEQYF. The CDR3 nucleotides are TGTGCCAGCAGCCGGACTAGCGATACCTACGAGCAGTACTTC.

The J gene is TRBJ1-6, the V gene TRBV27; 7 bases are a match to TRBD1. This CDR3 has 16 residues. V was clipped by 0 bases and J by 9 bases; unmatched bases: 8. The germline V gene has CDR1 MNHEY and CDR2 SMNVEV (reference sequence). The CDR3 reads CASSLSVQGSSSPLHF. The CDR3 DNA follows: TGTGCCAGCAGTTTATCCGTACAGGGGTCTAGTTCACCCCTCCACTTT.

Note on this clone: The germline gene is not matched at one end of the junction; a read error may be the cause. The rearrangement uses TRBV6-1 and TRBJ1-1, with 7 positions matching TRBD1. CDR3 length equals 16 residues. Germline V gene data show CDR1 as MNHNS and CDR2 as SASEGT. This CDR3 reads CASREGGLRFGTEAFF. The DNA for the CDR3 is TGTGCCAGCAGGGAAGGGGGCTTAAGGTTCGGCACTGAAGCTTTCTTT.

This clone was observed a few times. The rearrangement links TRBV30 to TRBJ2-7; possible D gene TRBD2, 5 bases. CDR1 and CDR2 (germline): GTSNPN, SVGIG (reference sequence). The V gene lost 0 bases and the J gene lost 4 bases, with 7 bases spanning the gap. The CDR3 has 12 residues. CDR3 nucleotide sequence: TGTGCCTGGAGTGTACCGGGGTACGAGCAGTACTTC. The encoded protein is CAWSVPGYEQYF. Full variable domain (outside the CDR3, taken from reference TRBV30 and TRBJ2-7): SQTIHQWPATLVQPVGSPLSLECTVEGTSNPNLYWYRQAAGRGLQLLFYSVGIGQISSEVPQNLSASRPQDRQFILSSKKLLLSDSGFYLCAWSVPGYEQYFGPGTRLTVT.